This TCR beta chain originates from a study of OX40 agonist ivuxolimab in advanced cancers. J was trimmed by 4 bases and V by 3 bases; bases with no gene match: 9. Germline V lookup: CDR1 KGHSH, CDR2 LQKENI. The CDR3 contains 16 residues. Measured with immunoSEQ multiplex PCR; TCRdb has only the in-frame clones, and not every one. The data contain approximately 160,000 clones, approximately 94% of them singletons. This clonotype originated in an adult with an advanced solid tumor such as melanoma, head and neck, liver or kidney cancer. Here the sequenced sample was CD4+ or CD8+ T cells sorted from blood, taken in a trial of the OX40 agonist ivuxolimab. V and J are TRBV18 and TRBJ1-1; 9 bases map to TRBD1. This CDR3 is CASSPGQGFLSTEAFF. DNA for the CDR3: TGTGCCAGCTCACCGGGACAGGGTTTTTTGAGCACTGAAGCTTTCTTT.